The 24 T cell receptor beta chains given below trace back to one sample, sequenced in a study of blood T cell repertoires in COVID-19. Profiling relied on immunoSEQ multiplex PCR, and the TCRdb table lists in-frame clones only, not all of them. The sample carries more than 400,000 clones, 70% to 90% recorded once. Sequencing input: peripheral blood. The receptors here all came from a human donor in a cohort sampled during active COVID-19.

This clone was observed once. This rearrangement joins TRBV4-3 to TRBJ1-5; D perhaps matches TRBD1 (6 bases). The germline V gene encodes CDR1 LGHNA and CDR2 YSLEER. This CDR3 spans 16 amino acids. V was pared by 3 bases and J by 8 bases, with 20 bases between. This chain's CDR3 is CASSHSRQRGGEPQHF. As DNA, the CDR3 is TGCGCCAGCAGCCACTCGAGGCAGAGGGGGGGGGAGCCCCAGCATTTT.

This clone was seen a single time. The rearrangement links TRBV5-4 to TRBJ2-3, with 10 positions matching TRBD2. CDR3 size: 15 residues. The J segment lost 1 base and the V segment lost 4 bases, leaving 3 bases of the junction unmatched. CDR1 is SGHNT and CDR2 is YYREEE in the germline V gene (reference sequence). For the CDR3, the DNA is TGTGCCAGCAGCCGGACTAGCGGCCGCACAGATACGCAGTATTTT. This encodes CASSRTSGRTDTQYF.

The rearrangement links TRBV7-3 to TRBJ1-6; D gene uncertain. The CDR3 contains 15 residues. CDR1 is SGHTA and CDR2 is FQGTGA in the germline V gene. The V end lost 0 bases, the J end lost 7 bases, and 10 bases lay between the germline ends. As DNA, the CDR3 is TGTGCCAGCAGCTTAACGGGAGGGAGAAATTCACCCCTCCACTTT. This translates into CASSLTGGRNSPLHF.

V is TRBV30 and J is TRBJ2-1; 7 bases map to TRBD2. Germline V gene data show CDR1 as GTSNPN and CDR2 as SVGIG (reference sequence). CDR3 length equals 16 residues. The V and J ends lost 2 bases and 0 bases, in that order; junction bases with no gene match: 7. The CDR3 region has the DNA TGTGCCTGGAGTAGGGCAGGCGGGAGCTCCTACAATGAGCAGTTCTTC. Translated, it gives CAWSRAGGSSYNEQFF.

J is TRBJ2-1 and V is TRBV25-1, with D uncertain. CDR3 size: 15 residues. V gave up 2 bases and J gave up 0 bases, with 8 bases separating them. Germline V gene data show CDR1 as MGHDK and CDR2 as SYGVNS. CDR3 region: CASSESTLSYNEQFF. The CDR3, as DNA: TGTGCCAGCAGTGAAAGTACTCTCTCCTACAATGAGCAGTTCTTC.

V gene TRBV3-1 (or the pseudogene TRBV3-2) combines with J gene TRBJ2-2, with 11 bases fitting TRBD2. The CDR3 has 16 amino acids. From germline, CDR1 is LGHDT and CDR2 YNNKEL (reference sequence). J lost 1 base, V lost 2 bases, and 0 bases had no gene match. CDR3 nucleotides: TGTGCCAGCAGCCAACTAGCGGGAGGGAACACCGGGGAGCTGTTTTTT. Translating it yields CASSQLAGGNTGELFF.

CDR3 protein: CASSSDRATDTQYF. Here the CDR3 DNA reads TGTGCCAGCAGTTCGGACAGGGCTACAGATACGCAGTATTTT. V and J are TRBV7-8 and TRBJ2-3, with TRBD1 identical over 8 bases. The germline V gene encodes CDR1 SGHVS and CDR2 FQNEAQ. Germline trimming cut 6 bases from V and 3 bases from J; bases unmatched to any gene: 5. The CDR3 loop spans 14 amino acids.

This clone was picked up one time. The CDR3 spells CASSDWASGAYEQYF. In DNA, the CDR3 is TGCGCCAGCAGTGATTGGGCTAGCGGAGCCTACGAGCAGTACTTC. V and J are TRBV10-1 and TRBJ2-7, with 7 bases aligning to TRBD2. Germline-derived CDR1 and CDR2 are WNHNN and SYGVQD (reference sequence). Germline trimming cut 3 bases from V and 2 bases from J; bases unmatched to any gene: 7. This CDR3 region has 15 residues.

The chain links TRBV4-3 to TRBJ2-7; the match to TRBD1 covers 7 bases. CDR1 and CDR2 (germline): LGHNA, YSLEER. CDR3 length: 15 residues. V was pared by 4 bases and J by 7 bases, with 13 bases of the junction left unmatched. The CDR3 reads CASSRDPQGSGEQYF. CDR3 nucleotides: TGCGCCAGCAGCCGCGACCCACAGGGGTCGGGGGAGCAGTACTTC.

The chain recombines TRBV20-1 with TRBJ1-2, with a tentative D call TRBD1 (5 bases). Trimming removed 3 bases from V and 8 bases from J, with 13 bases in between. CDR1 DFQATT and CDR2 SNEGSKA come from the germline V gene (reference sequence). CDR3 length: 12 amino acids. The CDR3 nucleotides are TGCAGTGCTAGTGGGGGGGAAAGCGGCTACACCTTC. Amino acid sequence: CSASGGESGYTF.

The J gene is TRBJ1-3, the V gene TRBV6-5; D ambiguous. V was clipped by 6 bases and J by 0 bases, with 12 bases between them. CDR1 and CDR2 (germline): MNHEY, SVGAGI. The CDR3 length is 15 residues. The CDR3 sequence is CASRRDFDSGNTIYF. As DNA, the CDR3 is TGTGCCAGCAGGAGGGATTTTGACTCTGGAAACACCATATATTTT.

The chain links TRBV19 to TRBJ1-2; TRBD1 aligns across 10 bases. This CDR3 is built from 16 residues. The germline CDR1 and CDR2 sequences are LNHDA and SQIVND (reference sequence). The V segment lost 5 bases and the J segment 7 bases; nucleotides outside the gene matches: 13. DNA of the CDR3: TGTGCCAGTAGTCACCCCCCGGGACAGGGGAATTTTGGCTACACCTTC. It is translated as CASSHPPGQGNFGYTF.

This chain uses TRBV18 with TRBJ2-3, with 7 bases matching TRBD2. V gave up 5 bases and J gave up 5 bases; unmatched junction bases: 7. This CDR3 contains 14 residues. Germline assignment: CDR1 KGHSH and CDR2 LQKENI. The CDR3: CASSVTSGGDTQYF. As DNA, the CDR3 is TGTGCCAGCTCAGTCACCTCGGGAGGAGATACGCAGTATTTT.

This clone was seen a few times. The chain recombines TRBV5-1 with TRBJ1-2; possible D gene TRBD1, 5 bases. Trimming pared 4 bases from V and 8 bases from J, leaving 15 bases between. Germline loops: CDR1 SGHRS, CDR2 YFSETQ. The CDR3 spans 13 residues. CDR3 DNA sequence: TGCGCCAGCAGCCCGCAGGTGGACAACGGCTACACCTTC. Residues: CASSPQVDNGYTF.

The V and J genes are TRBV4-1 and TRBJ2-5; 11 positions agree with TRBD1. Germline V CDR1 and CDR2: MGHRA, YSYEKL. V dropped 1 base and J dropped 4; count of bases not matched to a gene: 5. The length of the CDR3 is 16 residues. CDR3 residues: CASSQGLGQGGETQYF. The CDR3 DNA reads TGCGCCAGCAGCCAAGGTCTGGGACAGGGGGGAGAGACCCAGTACTTC.

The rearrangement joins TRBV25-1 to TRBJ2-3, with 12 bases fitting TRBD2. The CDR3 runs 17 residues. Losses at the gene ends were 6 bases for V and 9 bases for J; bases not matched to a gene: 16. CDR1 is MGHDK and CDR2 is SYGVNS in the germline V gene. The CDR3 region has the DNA TGTGCCAGCAGCGCTCTACTAGCGGGAGGTCCGGTAGGCACGCAGTATTTT. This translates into CASSALLAGGPVGTQYF.

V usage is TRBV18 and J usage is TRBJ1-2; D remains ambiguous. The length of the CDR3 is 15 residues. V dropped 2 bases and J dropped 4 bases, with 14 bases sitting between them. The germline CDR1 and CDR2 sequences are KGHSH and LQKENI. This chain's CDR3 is CASSPGKGESYGYTF. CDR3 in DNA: TGTGCCAGCTCACCAGGGAAGGGAGAGAGCTATGGCTACACCTTC.

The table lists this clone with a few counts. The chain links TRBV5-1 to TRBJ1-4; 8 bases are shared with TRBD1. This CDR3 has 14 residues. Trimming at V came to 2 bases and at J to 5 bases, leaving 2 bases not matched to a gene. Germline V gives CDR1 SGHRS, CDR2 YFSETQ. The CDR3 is CASSFQGANEKLFF. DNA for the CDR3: TGCGCCAGCAGCTTCCAGGGGGCAAATGAAAAACTGTTTTTT.

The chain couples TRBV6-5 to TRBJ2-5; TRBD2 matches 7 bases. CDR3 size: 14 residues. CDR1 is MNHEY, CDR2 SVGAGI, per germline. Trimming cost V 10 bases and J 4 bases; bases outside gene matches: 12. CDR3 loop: CAISRTGGTETQYF. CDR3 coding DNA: TGTGCCATTTCCCGAACGGGAGGAACAGAGACCCAGTACTTC.

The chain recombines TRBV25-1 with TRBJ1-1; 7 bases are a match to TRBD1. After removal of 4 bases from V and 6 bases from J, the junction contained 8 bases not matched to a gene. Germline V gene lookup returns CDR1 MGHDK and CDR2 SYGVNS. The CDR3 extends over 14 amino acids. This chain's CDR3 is CASSGQGLGSEAFF. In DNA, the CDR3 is TGTGCCAGCAGTGGACAGGGCCTTGGTTCTGAAGCTTTCTTT.

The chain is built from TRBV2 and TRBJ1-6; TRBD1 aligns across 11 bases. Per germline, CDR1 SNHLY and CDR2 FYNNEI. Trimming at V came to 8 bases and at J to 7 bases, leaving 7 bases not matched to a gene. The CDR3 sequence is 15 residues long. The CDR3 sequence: CASLGQGARNSPLHF. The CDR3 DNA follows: TGTGCCAGCTTAGGACAGGGGGCGCGCAATTCACCCCTCCACTTT.

For the CDR3, the DNA is TGCGCCAGCAGCCAAGACGAGGCGGGTTGGCAGCCCCAGCATTTT. Translating it yields CASSQDEAGWQPQHF. The chain carries TRBV4-1 and TRBJ1-5; D call uncertain. V was shortened by 0 bases and J by 7 bases, with 13 bases between the two germline ends. In germline, CDR1 is MGHRA, CDR2 YSYEKL. CDR3 size: 15 residues.

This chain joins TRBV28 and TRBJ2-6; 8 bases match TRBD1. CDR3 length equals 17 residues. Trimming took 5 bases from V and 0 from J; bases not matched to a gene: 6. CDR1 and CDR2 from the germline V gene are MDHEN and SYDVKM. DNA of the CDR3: TGTGCCAGCAGTCTGACAGGGGAGAGCTCTGGGGCCAACGTCCTGACTTTC. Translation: CASSLTGESSGANVLTF.

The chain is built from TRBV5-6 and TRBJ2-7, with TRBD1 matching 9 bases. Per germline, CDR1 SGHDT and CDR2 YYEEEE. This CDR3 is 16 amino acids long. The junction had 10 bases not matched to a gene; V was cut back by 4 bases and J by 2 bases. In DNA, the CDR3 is TGTGCCAGCAGCCCCATCCCGGGACAGGGAACCTACGAGCAGTACTTC. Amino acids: CASSPIPGQGTYEQYF.